Sequencing of this T cell receptor (beta chain) was carried out in a study of shared clonotypes between healthy human individuals. Study-level points and caveats: Naive subsets generally exceeded memory subsets in estimated richness.

Points on this clone: What it binds is unknown.

This CDR3 comprises 15 residues. Germline CDR1 SNHLY, CDR2 FYNNEI. The V segment lost 5 bases and the J segment 1 base; nucleotides outside the gene matches: 4. Assay runs were performed at deep level. Sequencing was performed with immunoSEQ multiplex PCR; in TCRdb, only in-frame clones are kept and a portion is missing. The sample lists 550,000 to 850,000 clones, over 55% occurring once. The TCR was taken from a woman aged 25 to 45 in good health. The chain is built from TRBV2 and TRBJ1-1; 10 bases map to TRBD1. The sequenced sample was memory CD4+ T cells sorted from blood. Subset defined: CD45RA-negative fraction. CDR3 sequence reads: CASSWTGGRNTEAFF. Written as DNA, the CDR3 is TGTGCCAGCAGTTGGACAGGGGGAAGGAACACTGAAGCTTTCTTT.